This T cell receptor (beta chain) was observed in a study of T cells in Graves' hyperthyroidism and ophthalmopathy. As for this clonotype: Antigen specificity is unknown.

RNA transcripts yielded amplified TCR beta CDR3 regions. When the TCR CDR3 underwent first-round RT-PCR, the HTBI primer set was used. TCRdb itself ran the multiplex PCR reads through MiXCR, one entry per CDR3 protein. The repertoire holds about 520,000 distinct CDR3 sequences, about 20% seen once, with more than 20% in the top ten. In patients aged 18 to 65, hyperthyroidism was newly diagnosed, with duration under 2 months. Together with thyroid ultrasound, orbital computed tomography, serum thyroxine and TRAb, clinical symptoms were used for diagnoses. Study findings and constraints: Most thyroid clonotypes with frequency above 0.001 were detected in blood.

The specimen sequenced was blood. The TCR originated in a man aged 18 to 29 with Graves' hyperthyroidism.

The CDR3 is CASSPRDDREADQPQHF. The CDR3 DNA follows: TGTGCCAGCTCACCACGGGACGACAGGGAGGCGGATCAGCCCCAGCATTTT. The rearrangement uses TRBV18 and TRBJ1-5, with 7 positions matching TRBD1. The CDR3 spans 17 residues. J gave up 5 bases and V 1 base, and 11 bases lay outside the gene matches. From germline, CDR1 is KGHSH and CDR2 LQKENI.